This entry lists 3 T cell receptor beta chains sequenced from one sample in a study of T cells expressing NK-cell markers. TCRdb reprocessed the 5' RACE reads and keeps a single row for each CDR3 protein, giving no DNA. Recorded for this sample: 200,000 to 300,000 distinct CDR3 sequences. Sequenced sample: blood T cells: a sorted CD56 or NKG2C T cell subset, CD4+ or CD8+ T cells, or bulk PBMC T cells (not recorded which). Source of these receptors: a man younger than 30 in good health.

The chain employs TRBV18 and TRBJ2-2; TCRdb names TRBD1, which stays unverified in the absence of DNA. CDR3 length equals 16 residues. Germline CDR1 KGHSH, CDR2 LQKENI. CDR3 region: CASSTDTGTNTGELFF.

The genes are TRBV5-6 and TRBJ2-1; there is no DNA to check the TCRdb D call of TRBD1. The V gene's germline CDR1 is SGHDT and CDR2 YYEEEE. The CDR3 is 16 residues long. The CDR3 is CASSFLQGGNHNEQFF.

The gene calls are TRBV11-2 and TRBJ2-1; no DNA is available, so the TRBD2 call from TCRdb remains unchecked. The CDR3 sequence is 13 residues long. The germline V gene has CDR1 SGHAT and CDR2 FQNNGV. The CDR3 sequence: CASSTGLANEQFF.